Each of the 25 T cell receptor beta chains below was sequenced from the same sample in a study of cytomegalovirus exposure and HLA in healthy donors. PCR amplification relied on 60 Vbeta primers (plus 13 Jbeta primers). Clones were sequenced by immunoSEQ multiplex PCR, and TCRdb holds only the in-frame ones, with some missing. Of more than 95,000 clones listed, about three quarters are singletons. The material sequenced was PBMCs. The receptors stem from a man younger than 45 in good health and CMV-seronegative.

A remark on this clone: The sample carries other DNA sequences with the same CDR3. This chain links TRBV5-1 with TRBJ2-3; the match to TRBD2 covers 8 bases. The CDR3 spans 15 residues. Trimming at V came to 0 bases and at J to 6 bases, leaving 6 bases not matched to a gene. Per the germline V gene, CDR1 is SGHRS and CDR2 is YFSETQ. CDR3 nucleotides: TGCGCCAGCAGCTTGGCGGGGGGGGCCGCGGATACGCAGTATTTT. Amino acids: CASSLAGGAADTQYF.

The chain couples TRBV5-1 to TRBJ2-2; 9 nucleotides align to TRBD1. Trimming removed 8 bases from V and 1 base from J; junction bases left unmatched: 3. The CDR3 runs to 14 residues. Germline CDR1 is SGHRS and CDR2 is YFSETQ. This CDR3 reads CASLGQGNTGELFF. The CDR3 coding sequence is TGCGCCAGTTTGGGACAGGGGAACACCGGGGAGCTGTTTTTT.

CDR3: CASSPPGGTEKLFF. CDR3 bases: TGTGCCAGCTCACCACCCGGGGGGACGGAAAAACTGTTTTTT. The J gene is TRBJ1-4, the V gene TRBV18, with D perhaps matching TRBD1 (5 bases). Trimming took 0 bases from V and 8 from J, leaving 10 bases between them. Germline CDR1 and CDR2: KGHSH and LQKENI. The length of the CDR3 is 14 residues.

The CDR3 spells CASSFQGYGDGYTF. DNA of the CDR3: TGTGCCAGCAGCTTCCAGGGGTACGGGGATGGCTACACCTTC. The rearrangement joins TRBV5-4 to TRBJ1-2; maybe TRBD1 (6 bases). With 2 bases removed from V and 6 bases from J, the gap between germline ends came to 14 bases. The CDR3 is made up of 14 amino acids. CDR1 and CDR2 (germline): SGHNT, YYREEE (reference sequence).

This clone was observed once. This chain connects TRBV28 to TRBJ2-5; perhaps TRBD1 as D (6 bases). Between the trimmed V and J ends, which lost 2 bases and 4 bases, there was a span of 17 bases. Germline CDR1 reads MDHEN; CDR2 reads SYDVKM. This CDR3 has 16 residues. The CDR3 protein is CASSLGTTSLGETQYF. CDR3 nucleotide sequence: TGTGCCAGCAGTTTAGGGACAACCAGCCTCGGAGAGACCCAGTACTTC.

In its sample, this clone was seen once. Written as DNA, the CDR3 is TGTGCCAGCAGCCTAGCGGGGGGGCAGGGGCAGTACTTC. Translated: CASSLAGGQGQYF. The genes are TRBV5-4 and TRBJ2-7, with 12 bases lining up with TRBD2. This CDR3 spans 13 amino acids. From germline, CDR1 is SGHNT and CDR2 YYREEE (reference sequence). Unmatched junction bases numbered 5, after V lost 4 bases and J lost 9 bases.

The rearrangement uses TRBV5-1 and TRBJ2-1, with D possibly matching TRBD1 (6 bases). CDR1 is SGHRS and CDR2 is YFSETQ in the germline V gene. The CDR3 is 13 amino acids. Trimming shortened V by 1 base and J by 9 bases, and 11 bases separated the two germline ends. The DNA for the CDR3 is TGCGCCAGCAGCTTGCGACAGGAGAGTGAGCAGTTCTTC. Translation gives CASSLRQESEQFF.

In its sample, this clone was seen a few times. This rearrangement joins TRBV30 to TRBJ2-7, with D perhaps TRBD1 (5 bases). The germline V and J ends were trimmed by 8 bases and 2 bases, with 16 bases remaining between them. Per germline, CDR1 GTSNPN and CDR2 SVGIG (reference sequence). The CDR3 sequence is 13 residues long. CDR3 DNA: TGTGCCAGCAGCTGGGGCCAAGCCTACGAGCAGTACTTC. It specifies CASSWGQAYEQYF.

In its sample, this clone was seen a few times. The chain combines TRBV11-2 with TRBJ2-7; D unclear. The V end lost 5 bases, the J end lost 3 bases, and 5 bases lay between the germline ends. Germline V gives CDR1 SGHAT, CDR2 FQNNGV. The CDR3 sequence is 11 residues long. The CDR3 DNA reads TGTGCCAGCAGCCCCAGCTACGAGCAGTACTTC. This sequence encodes CASSPSYEQYF.

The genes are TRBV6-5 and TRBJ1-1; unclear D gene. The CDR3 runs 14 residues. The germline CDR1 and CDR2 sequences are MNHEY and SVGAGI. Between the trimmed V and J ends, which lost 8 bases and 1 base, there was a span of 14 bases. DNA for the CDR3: TGTGCCAGCGAGTTAGAGGGCTCGAACACTGAAGCTTTCTTT. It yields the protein CASELEGSNTEAFF.

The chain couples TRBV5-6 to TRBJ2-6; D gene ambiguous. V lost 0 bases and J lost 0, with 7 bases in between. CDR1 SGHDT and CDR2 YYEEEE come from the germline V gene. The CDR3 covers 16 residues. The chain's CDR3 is CASSLVTASGANVLTF. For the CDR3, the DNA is TGTGCCAGCAGCTTGGTAACAGCCTCTGGGGCCAACGTCCTGACTTTC.

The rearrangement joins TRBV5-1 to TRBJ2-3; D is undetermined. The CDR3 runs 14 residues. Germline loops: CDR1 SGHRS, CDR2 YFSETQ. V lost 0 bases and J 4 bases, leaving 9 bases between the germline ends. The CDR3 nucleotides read TGCGCCAGCAGCTTGGGGCAGGTGGCAGATACGCAGTATTTT. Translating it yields CASSLGQVADTQYF.

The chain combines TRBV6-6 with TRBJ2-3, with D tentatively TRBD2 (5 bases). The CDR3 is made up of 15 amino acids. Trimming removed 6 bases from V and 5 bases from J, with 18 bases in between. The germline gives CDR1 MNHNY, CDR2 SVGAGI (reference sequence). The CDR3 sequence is CASSPGILKGDTQYF. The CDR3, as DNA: TGTGCCAGCAGCCCCGGGATCCTAAAGGGAGATACGCAGTATTTT.

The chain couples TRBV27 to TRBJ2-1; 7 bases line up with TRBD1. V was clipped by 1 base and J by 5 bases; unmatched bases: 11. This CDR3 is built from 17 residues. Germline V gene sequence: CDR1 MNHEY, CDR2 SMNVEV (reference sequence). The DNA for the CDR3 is TGTGCCAGCAGTTTATTATACCCACAGGGGTACCACAATGAGCAGTTCTTC. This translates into CASSLLYPQGYHNEQFF.

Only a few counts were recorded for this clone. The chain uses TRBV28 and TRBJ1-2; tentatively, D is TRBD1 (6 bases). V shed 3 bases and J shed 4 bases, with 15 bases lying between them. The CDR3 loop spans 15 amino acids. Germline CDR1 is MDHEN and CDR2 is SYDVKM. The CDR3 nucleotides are TGTGCCAGCAGTTTCCAGGGGTGGCCCGTCTATGGCTACACCTTC. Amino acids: CASSFQGWPVYGYTF.

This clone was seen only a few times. DNA of the CDR3: TGTGCCAGCAGCCAAGAGGTCCAGGGTCTGTACGAGCAGTACTTC. Protein product: CASSQEVQGLYEQYF. The V and J genes are TRBV4-2 and TRBJ2-7; tentatively, D is TRBD1 (5 bases). The CDR3 sequence is 15 residues long. Looked up from germline, CDR1 is LGHNA and CDR2 is YNFKEQ. V lost 0 bases, J lost 4 bases, and 13 bases lay in between.

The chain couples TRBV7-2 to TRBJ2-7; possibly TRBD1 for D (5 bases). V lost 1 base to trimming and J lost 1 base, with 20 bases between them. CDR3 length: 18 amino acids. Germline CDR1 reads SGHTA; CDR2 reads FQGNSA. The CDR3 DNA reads TGTGCCAGCAGCTTAGAGGGTGACAGTCCTATATCATCCTACGAGCAGTACTTC. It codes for CASSLEGDSPISSYEQYF.

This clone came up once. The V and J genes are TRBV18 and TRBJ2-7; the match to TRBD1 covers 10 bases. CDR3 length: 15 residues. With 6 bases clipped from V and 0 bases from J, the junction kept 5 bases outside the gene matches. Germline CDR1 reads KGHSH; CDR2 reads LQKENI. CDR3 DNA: TGTGCCAGCTCCCGGGGACAGGGGCACTCCTACGAGCAGTACTTC. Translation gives CASSRGQGHSYEQYF.

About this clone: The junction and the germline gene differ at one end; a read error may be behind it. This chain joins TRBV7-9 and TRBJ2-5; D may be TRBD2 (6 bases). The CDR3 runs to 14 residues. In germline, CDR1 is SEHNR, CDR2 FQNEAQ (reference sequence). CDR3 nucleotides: TGTTCCAGCAGCTTAGATGCTGGGGGGGAGACCCAGTACTTC. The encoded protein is CSSSLDAGGETQYF.

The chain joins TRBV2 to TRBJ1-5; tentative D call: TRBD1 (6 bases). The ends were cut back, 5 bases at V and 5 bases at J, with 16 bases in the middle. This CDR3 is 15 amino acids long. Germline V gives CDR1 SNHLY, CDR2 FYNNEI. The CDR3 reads CASSPQWTEDQPQHF. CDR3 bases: TGTGCCAGCAGTCCCCAGTGGACAGAGGATCAGCCCCAGCATTTT.

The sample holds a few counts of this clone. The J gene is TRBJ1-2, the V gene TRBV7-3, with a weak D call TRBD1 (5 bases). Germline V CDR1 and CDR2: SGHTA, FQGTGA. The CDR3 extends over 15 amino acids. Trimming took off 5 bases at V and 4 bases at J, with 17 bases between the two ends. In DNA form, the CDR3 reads TGTGCCAGCAGCCCGACAGCCAGATTTTTCTATGGCTACACCTTC. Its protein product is CASSPTARFFYGYTF.

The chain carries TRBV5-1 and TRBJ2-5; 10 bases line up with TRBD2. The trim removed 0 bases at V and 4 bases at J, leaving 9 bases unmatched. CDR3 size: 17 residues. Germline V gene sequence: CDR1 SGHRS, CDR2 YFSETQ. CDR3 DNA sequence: TGCGCCAGCAGCTTGGCTCAGCGGGGGGGCTGGGTAGAGACCCAGTACTTC. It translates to CASSLAQRGGWVETQYF.

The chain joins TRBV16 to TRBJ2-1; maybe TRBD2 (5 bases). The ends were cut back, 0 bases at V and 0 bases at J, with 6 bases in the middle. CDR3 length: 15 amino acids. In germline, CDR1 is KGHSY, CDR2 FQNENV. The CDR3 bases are TGTGCCAGCAGCCAATCCGGGGACTCCTACAATGAGCAGTTCTTC. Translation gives CASSQSGDSYNEQFF.

The CDR3 DNA is TGCGCCAGCAGCCGGACAGGGATGAGGACTGAAGCTTTCTTT. Encoded protein: CASSRTGMRTEAFF. This chain joins TRBV10-1 and TRBJ1-1, with 8 bases lining up with TRBD1. The trim removed 6 bases at V and 5 bases at J, leaving 8 bases unmatched. CDR1 is WNHNN, CDR2 SYGVQD, per germline (reference sequence). This CDR3 is built from 14 residues.

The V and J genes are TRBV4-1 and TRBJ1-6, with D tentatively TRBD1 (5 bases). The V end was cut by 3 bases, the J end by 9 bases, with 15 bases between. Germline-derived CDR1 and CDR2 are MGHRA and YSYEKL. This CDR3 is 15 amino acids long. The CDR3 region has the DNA TGCGCCAGCAGCCAGATTCTGACACAGGTTTCACCCCTCCACTTT. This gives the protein CASSQILTQVSPLHF.